This T cell receptor (beta chain) appears in the sequencing data of a study of Graves' ophthalmopathy and Graves' hyperthyroidism. This CDR3 has 14 residues. V was trimmed by 4 bases and J by 0 bases, leaving 10 bases between them. Germline V lookup: CDR1 MDHEN, CDR2 SYDVKM. Broader study findings: Ophthalmopathy progression cases were predicted by the model with approximately 71% sensitivity and 72.22% specificity. Clonotypes were expanded in thyroid at above 0.001 frequency, and most also appeared in blood.

TCR beta CDR3 amplification used RNA transcripts. Second-round multiplex PCR came after first-round RT-PCR with HTBI primers. A single record per CDR3 protein comes from TCRdb applying MiXCR to the multiplex PCR reads. Found here are hundreds of thousands of distinct CDR3 sequences, 22% of them singletons; the top ten hold more than 5.5%. Stable hyperthyroidism meant no progression to ophthalmopathy within 18 months of follow-up. This clonotype was found a few times. Its antigen is not known. The chain has TRBV28 and TRBJ2-7; tentatively, D is TRBD1 (5 bases). The sample was peripheral blood. The TCR originated in a woman aged 18-29 years with stable Graves' hyperthyroidism. Some clones in this sample may be carry-over from other donors' samples. Here the CDR3 reads CASSSTGDSYEQYF. The CDR3 nucleotides are TGTGCCAGCAGTTCTACAGGCGACTCCTACGAGCAGTACTTC.